The rows below give T cell receptor beta chains drawn from one sample of a study of OX40 agonist ivuxolimab in advanced cancers. The assay was immunoSEQ multiplex PCR, and TCRdb's table has in-frame clones only and misses some. The sample records tens of thousands of clones, more than 80% being singletons. The specimen comprised CD4+ or CD8+ T cells sorted from blood, sampled in a trial of the OX40 agonist ivuxolimab. Receptor source: an adult with an advanced solid tumor such as melanoma, head and neck, liver or kidney cancer. Both conserved end residues are part of each CDR3. D genes are given only for firm matches. Where a row states a size, it is once, few, many or the class of an expanded clone; other rows omit it.

CDR3nt	CDR3aa	v_gene	j_gene	abundance	d_gene
TGTGCCAGCAGTTTATTAGGACAGGGATTCCGTCAGCCCCAGCATTTT	CASSLLGQGFRQPQHF	TRBV28	TRBJ1-5	.	TRBD1
TGTGCCAGCAGTCTAGCGGGGGCGAACACCGGGGAGCTGTTTTTT	CASSLAGANTGELFF	TRBV27	TRBJ2-2	.	TRBD2
TGTGCCAGCAGCATTAGCACAGATACGCAGTATTTT	CASSISTDTQYF	TRBV11-3	TRBJ2-3	.	.
TGTGCCAGCAGCTTAGTGCAGGGGGTAGGGTTGCTCGAGCAGTACTTC	CASSLVQGVGLLEQYF	TRBV7-2	TRBJ2-7	few	TRBD1
TGCGCCAGCAGCCGGGCCGGGACAGGGGATAATTCACCCCTCCACTTT	CASSRAGTGDNSPLHF	TRBV5-1	TRBJ1-6	once	TRBD1
TGCAGTGCCAGGGACATCGAGACCCAGTACTTC	CSARDIETQYF	TRBV20-1	TRBJ2-5	.	.
TGTGCCAGCAGTTTGAATAGCCCCCTCCGAATGCTCAATTCACCCCTCCACTTT	CASSLNSPLRMLNSPLHF	TRBV27	TRBJ1-6	once	.
TGCGCCAGCAGCTTGGTGGGGGGAGGGCGGAATGAGCAGTTCTTC	CASSLVGGGRNEQFF	TRBV5-1	TRBJ2-1	.	TRBD2
TGTGCCAGCAGCTTAGGGCAGGGGGGACCCTCCTACAATGAGCAGTTCTTC	CASSLGQGGPSYNEQFF	TRBV7-3	TRBJ2-1	.	.
TGTGCCAGCTCCCGACTAGCGGGAAGCACAGATACGCAGTATTTT	CASSRLAGSTDTQYF	TRBV6-1	TRBJ2-3	once	TRBD2
TGTGCCAGCAGTGAAAGGGGGCTAGAAAAACTGTTTTTT	CASSERGLEKLFF	TRBV2	TRBJ1-4	.	TRBD1
TGTGCCAGCAGCTCGGGGGGAGGCAATCAGCCCCAGCATTTT	CASSSGGGNQPQHF	TRBV5-4	TRBJ1-5	.	.
TGTGCCAGCAGCTTAGATCGGGGCGTGGGCAATCAGCCCCAGCATTTT	CASSLDRGVGNQPQHF	TRBV11-2	TRBJ1-5	.	.
TGCGCCAGCAGCCAAGTACTGGACAGCGGATCAGGGCGGGCTTTCTTT	CASSQVLDSGSGRAFF	TRBV4-3	TRBJ1-1	.	.
TGTGCCAGCGATTCCGGGACAGGGTTCTACGAGCAGTACTTC	CASDSGTGFYEQYF	TRBV6-1	TRBJ2-7	.	TRBD1
TGTGCCAGCAGTTTAGGCCGTGGGGAGCAGTTCTTC	CASSLGRGEQFF	TRBV28	TRBJ2-1	once	.
TGCGCCAGCAGCTTATATGAAAATCAGCCCCAGCATTTT	CASSLYENQPQHF	TRBV5-1	TRBJ1-5	.	.
TGCGCCAGCAGCTTTGGACATCAAAATGAAAAACTGTTTTTT	CASSFGHQNEKLFF	TRBV5-1	TRBJ1-4	.	.
TGTGCCACCAGCAGGGCCACGGAGACCCAGTACTTC	CATSRATETQYF	TRBV15	TRBJ2-5	few	.
TGTGCCAGCAGTTTCCCCCTGGGCGGTAACACAGATACGCAGTATTTT	CASSFPLGGNTDTQYF	TRBV28	TRBJ2-3	.	.
TGTGCCAGCAGCTTTTGGGACAGAACCACCGGGGAGCTGTTTTTT	CASSFWDRTTGELFF	TRBV5-6	TRBJ2-2	.	TRBD1
TGTGCCAGCTCACTCGGACAGGGCGAGGCCGGGGAGCTGTTTTTT	CASSLGQGEAGELFF	TRBV18	TRBJ2-2	.	TRBD1
TGCGCCAGCAGCTTGGTACTTACTGGTCCTTTGGCCGGGGAGCTGTTTTTT	CASSLVLTGPLAGELFF	TRBV5-1	TRBJ2-2	.	.
TGTGCCAGCAGTGAACGGAGGACTGAAGCTTTCTTT	CASSERRTEAFF	TRBV6-1	TRBJ1-1	.	.
TGTGCCAGCAGCCAAGAGAAAGCCGAAATCGACTACAATGAGCAGTTCTTC	CASSQEKAEIDYNEQFF	TRBV14	TRBJ2-1	.	.
TGTGCCAGTAGCACCGGGACAGGGGGGAATCAGCCCCAGCATTTT	CASSTGTGGNQPQHF	TRBV19	TRBJ1-5	few	TRBD1
TGTGCCAGCAGCCTCGGAACCTACTCGAGCTCTGGAAACACCATATATTTT	CASSLGTYSSSGNTIYF	TRBV7-9	TRBJ1-3	few	.
TGCAGTGCTAGTATTGGGGCTGAAGCTTTCTTT	CSASIGAEAFF	TRBV20-1	TRBJ1-1	few	.
TGTGCCAGCAGCCCCCCATCTAGCGGGAGTGGGGAGCAGTACTTC	CASSPPSSGSGEQYF	TRBV7-2	TRBJ2-7	few	TRBD2
TGTGCCAGCAGCGTGGACATACGGGTTCGCTACACCTTC	CASSVDIRVRYTF	TRBV5-5	TRBJ1-2	.	.
TGTGCCAGCAGCGCCTACAGGGGCTCCTACGAGCAGTACTTC	CASSAYRGSYEQYF	TRBV11-1	TRBJ2-7	.	TRBD1
TGTGCCAGCAGTTTCGGAGGGGACGAAAAACTGTTTTTT	CASSFGGDEKLFF	TRBV27	TRBJ1-4	.	.
TGTGCCACCACCCCGGGCTGGGGATACGAGCAGTACTTC	CATTPGWGYEQYF	TRBV15	TRBJ2-7	.	.
TGTGCCAGCAGCTTAGTCCTAACTAGTTCGGAGACCCAGTACTTC	CASSLVLTSSETQYF	TRBV7-2	TRBJ2-5	.	.
TGTGCCAGTAGTATCCGGATTAGCGGGGGGGCAGATACGCAGTATTTT	CASSIRISGGADTQYF	TRBV19	TRBJ2-3	.	TRBD2
TGTGCCTGGAGTCCCCAGATCAGACGGGGATCACCCCTCCACTTT	CAWSPQIRRGSPLHF	TRBV30	TRBJ1-6	.	.
TGTGCCAGCAGTGACCTCTTAAAAGGGAGAGAAGCTTTCTTT	CASSDLLKGREAFF	TRBV6-1	TRBJ1-1	.	.
TGCGCCAGCAGCTTGGCTCTGGGGCCAGCTTTCTTT	CASSLALGPAFF	TRBV5-1	TRBJ1-1	once	.
TGCGCCAGCAGCCAACGGACAGGTCCGTACGAGCAGTACTTC	CASSQRTGPYEQYF	TRBV4-3	TRBJ2-7	.	TRBD1
TGTGCCTGGTCGCGTGGCTACAATGAGCAGTTCTTC	CAWSRGYNEQFF	TRBV30	TRBJ2-1	.	.
TGCAGCGTTGAGGCCAACTCCTACGAGCAGTACTTC	CSVEANSYEQYF	TRBV29-1	TRBJ2-7	.	.
TGTGCCAGCAGAGAACAGGGAAGGAATCAGCCCCAGCATTTT	CASREQGRNQPQHF	TRBV6-5	TRBJ1-5	.	.
TGTGCCAGCAGCGGGCTAGCGGGGGCCTCCACAGATACGCAGTATTTT	CASSGLAGASTDTQYF	TRBV6-4	TRBJ2-3	.	TRBD2
TGTGCCAGCAGCTTAGTAGAGGCAGATACGCAGTATTTT	CASSLVEADTQYF	TRBV7-2	TRBJ2-3	.	.
TGTGCCAGCAGCGCTTCTAGAGGAGGGCCCCAGCATTTT	CASSASRGGPQHF	TRBV11-1	TRBJ1-5	once	.
TGCGCCAGCAGCTTGGCTCAGGTCCAAGAGACCCAGTACTTC	CASSLAQVQETQYF	TRBV5-1	TRBJ2-5	.	.
TGTGCCAACAGTGCGGCTAGAACCGGGGAGCTGTTTTTT	CANSAARTGELFF	TRBV9	TRBJ2-2	.	.
TGTGCCAGCACCACGGCCAGCGGGGCTTACAATGAGCAGTTCTTC	CASTTASGAYNEQFF	TRBV6-6	TRBJ2-1	.	TRBD2
TGTGCCAGCAGCTTAGTCTGGGGAGGGAATGAGCAGTTCTTC	CASSLVWGGNEQFF	TRBV11-3	TRBJ2-1	once	TRBD2
TGTGCCAGCACTCAGACAGGGGCCCTCTCGAGTTTT	CASTQTGALSSF	TRBV28	TRBJ1-5	.	TRBD1
TGTGCCAGCAGCTTGTGGCGGGGTCCGGAAGAGACCCAGTACTTC	CASSLWRGPEETQYF	TRBV5-6	TRBJ2-5	.	.
TGTGCCAGCAGCCCGGCAGGAGGGCCCCTCAATGAGCAGTTCTTC	CASSPAGGPLNEQFF	TRBV6-4	TRBJ2-1	.	.